This TCR beta chain was identified in a study of cytomegalovirus exposure and HLA in healthy donors. Study as a whole: Researchers found that under 90% of almost 400 genotyped donors fell within the Caucasian-associated ancestry cluster.

Trimming stripped 1 base from V and 2 bases from J, with 12 bases between. This CDR3 is 15 amino acids long. CDR1 is SGHVS, CDR2 FNYEAQ, per germline. The PCR ran on 60 Vbeta and 13 Jbeta primers. The assay was immunoSEQ multiplex PCR, and TCRdb's table has in-frame clones only and misses some. The repertoire includes about 130,000 clones, around 80% of them detected once, and around 9.9% sits in the top ten. This clone was seen only once. The antigen remains undetermined. Study observations and caveats: Links to common viral pathogens appeared, in a later analysis, for several of the most significant clusters. The study reported that TCR beta sequences accurately predicted HLA-A and HLA-B alleles in most subjects. It was confirmed in vitro that a few of the CMV-associated chains were specific for CMV antigens.

The specimen sequenced was PBMCs. This rearrangement joins TRBV7-6 to TRBJ2-7, with D perhaps TRBD2 (6 bases). This TCR was recovered from a man younger than 40 in good health and CMV-seropositive. This CDR3 reads CASSLEEGFAYEQYF. The CDR3 nucleotides read TGTGCCAGCAGCTTAGAGGAGGGTTTCGCCTACGAGCAGTACTTC.